What follows are 30 T cell receptor beta chains derived from one specimen sequenced in a study of blood T cell repertoires in COVID-19. Sequenced by immunoSEQ multiplex PCR; TCRdb stores in-frame clones only, minus some. The sample contains 250,000 or so clones, 80% to 95% of which appear only once. The sample consisted of PBMCs or T cells enriched from blood (not recorded which). Source of these receptors: a man in his forties who had been exposed to COVID-19.

The chain carries TRBV28 and TRBJ1-5; 8 positions agree with TRBD1. V gave up 1 base and J gave up 6 bases; unmatched junction bases: 5. The CDR3 length is 15 residues. CDR1 MDHEN and CDR2 SYDVKM come from the germline V gene. DNA for the CDR3: TGTGCCAGCAGTTTATTACAGGGGGGGAGTCAGCCCCAGCATTTT. Encoded protein: CASSLLQGGSQPQHF.

The rearrangement joins TRBV4-1 to TRBJ1-5, with TRBD1 matching 7 bases. Germline V gives CDR1 MGHRA, CDR2 YSYEKL. This CDR3 region has 20 residues. V shed 2 bases and J 6 bases; nucleotides not matched to a gene: 22. The CDR3 reads CASSQWGPGQVGNRGQPQHF. As DNA, the CDR3 is TGCGCCAGCAGCCAATGGGGTCCCGGACAGGTTGGCAATAGGGGTCAGCCCCAGCATTTT.

This rearrangement joins TRBV4-3 to TRBJ2-7; TRBD2 matches 9 bases. CDR1 and CDR2 from the germline V gene are LGHNA and YSLEER. The CDR3 has 17 amino acids. The V segment lost 0 bases and the J segment 2 bases; nucleotides outside the gene matches: 8. The chain's CDR3 is CASSQDRSSGTTYEQYF. The CDR3 bases are TGCGCCAGCAGCCAAGATAGGTCTAGCGGGACTACCTACGAGCAGTACTTC.

The rearrangement links TRBV19 to TRBJ1-2; D is unclear. In germline, CDR1 is LNHDA, CDR2 SQIVND (reference sequence). This CDR3 comprises 14 residues. V was clipped by 1 base and J by 7 bases, with 13 bases between them. CDR3: CASSIGQPGVGYTF. In nucleotides, the CDR3 is TGTGCCAGTAGTATAGGTCAGCCCGGGGTTGGCTACACCTTC.

This chain connects TRBV6-5 to TRBJ2-3; TRBD2 agrees at 8 bases. This CDR3 spans 14 amino acids. J lost 5 bases, V lost 10 bases, and 11 bases had no gene match. Germline V gene lookup returns CDR1 MNHEY and CDR2 SVGAGI. CDR3 residues: CATSGLVSVDTQYF. CDR3 coding DNA: TGTGCCACCTCGGGACTAGTTTCGGTAGATACGCAGTATTTT.

V and J are TRBV7-8 and TRBJ1-2, with 9 bases that match TRBD1. Per germline, CDR1 SGHVS and CDR2 FQNEAQ. V was pared by 5 bases and J by 6 bases, with 13 bases of the junction left unmatched. The CDR3 runs to 16 residues. CDR3 sequence reads: CASSALGWGTGNGYTF. DNA for the CDR3: TGTGCCAGCAGCGCCCTTGGGTGGGGGACAGGGAATGGCTACACCTTC.

This sequence joins TRBV28 and TRBJ1-2; D uncertain. Trimming left V 1 base short and J 4 bases short, with 16 bases between. CDR1 and CDR2 from the germline V gene are MDHEN and SYDVKM. The CDR3 totals 16 residues. The CDR3, as DNA: TGTGCCAGCAGTTTATTGGGTAGGCAGCGGGCCTATGGCTACACCTTC. Its protein product is CASSLLGRQRAYGYTF.

The chain employs TRBV5-1 and TRBJ1-3; maybe TRBD1 (5 bases). Trimming shortened V by 0 bases and J by 0 bases, and 7 bases separated the two germline ends. Germline CDR1 SGHRS, CDR2 YFSETQ. The CDR3 extends over 15 amino acids. The CDR3 sequence: CASSLEQGSGNTIYF. Written as DNA, the CDR3 is TGCGCCAGCAGCTTGGAGCAGGGCTCTGGAAACACCATATATTTT.

V usage is TRBV6-5 and J usage is TRBJ2-7; 7 bases match TRBD1. The junction had 4 bases not matched to a gene; V was cut back by 2 bases and J by 3 bases. The CDR3 totals 14 residues. The germline CDR1 and CDR2 sequences are MNHEY and SVGAGI. CDR3 in DNA: TGTGCCAGCAGTTACCAGACAGGGATCTACGAGCAGTACTTC. It encodes CASSYQTGIYEQYF.

The chain has TRBV21-1 and TRBJ1-1; the table names TRBD1, a call not compared with the DNA. TRBV21-1 is a listed pseudogene. This CDR3 is built from 15 residues. The CDR3 spells CASSQSRTRSVEAFF. CDR3 bases: TGTGCCAGCAGCCAATCCCGGACAAGGTCGGTTGAAGCTTTCTTT.

This chain joins TRBV12-3 or TRBV12-4 and TRBJ1-1; the D is unclear. V lost 5 bases and J lost 6, with 13 bases in between. The CDR3 totals 13 residues. The CDR3 nucleotides are TGTGCCAGCAGTATGGACTTAATGTCTGAAGCTTTCTTT. Encoded protein: CASSMDLMSEAFF.

With respect to this clone: The sample holds other DNA sequences that translate to the same CDR3. The chain combines TRBV27 with TRBJ1-2; D ambiguous. In germline, CDR1 is MNHEY, CDR2 SMNVEV (reference sequence). With 2 bases removed from V and 2 bases from J, the gap between germline ends came to 6 bases. This CDR3 contains 13 residues. The DNA for the CDR3 is TGTGCCAGCAGTTTAGGCCAGAACTATGGCTACACCTTC. Translated: CASSLGQNYGYTF.

This clone was detected once. CDR3 sequence: CASSQVGTSGRGYNEQFF. CDR3 sequence (DNA): TGTGCCAGCAGCCAAGTGGGGACTAGCGGGAGGGGATACAATGAGCAGTTCTTC. This sequence joins TRBV3-1 (or the pseudogene TRBV3-2) and TRBJ2-1, with TRBD2 matching over 16 bases. Per germline, CDR1 LGHDT and CDR2 YNNKEL (reference sequence). The V and J ends lost 1 base and 4 bases, in that order; junction bases with no gene match: 4. The CDR3 spans 18 residues.

This clone has only one observation. Written as DNA, the CDR3 is TGCGCCAGCAGCTTGGGGAAGACAGATAAAAATGAGCAGTTCTTC. Its translation is CASSLGKTDKNEQFF. This sequence joins TRBV5-1 and TRBJ2-1; the D gene is possibly TRBD1 (5 bases). Per germline, CDR1 SGHRS and CDR2 YFSETQ. V lost 0 bases, J lost 7 bases, and 14 bases lay in between. The CDR3 has 15 amino acids. Using reference TRBV5-1 and TRBJ2-1 for the parts outside the CDR3, the full variable domain is KAGVTQTPRYLIKTRGQQVTLSCSPISGHRSVSWYQQTPGQGLQFLFEYFSETQRNKGNFPGRFSGRQFSNSRSEMNVSTLELGDSALYLCASSLGKTDKNEQFFGPGTRLTVL.

The chain has TRBV12-3 or TRBV12-4 and TRBJ1-1, with a weak D call TRBD1 (6 bases). The CDR3 has 13 amino acids. V was cut by 6 bases and J by 2 bases, with 10 bases left in between. CDR3 amino acids: CASSTQGNTEAFF. Here the CDR3 DNA reads TGTGCCAGCAGCACACAGGGTAACACTGAAGCTTTCTTT.

The chain carries TRBV4-2 and TRBJ1-2; TRBD1 is a possible D gene (5 bases). Trimming took off 1 base at V and 3 bases at J, with 12 bases between the two ends. The CDR3 runs to 15 residues. The germline V gene encodes CDR1 LGHNA and CDR2 YNFKEQ. The CDR3 coding sequence is TGTGCCAGCAGCCAAGTTGGGGCCAGGGACTATGGCTACACCTTC. Translating it yields CASSQVGARDYGYTF.

J is TRBJ2-1 and V is TRBV12-3 or TRBV12-4; the match to TRBD2 covers 10 bases. The V segment lost 6 bases and the J segment 8 bases; nucleotides outside the gene matches: 4. CDR3 length equals 13 residues. CDR3 sequence reads: CASSPSGSDEQFF. CDR3 in DNA: TGTGCCAGCAGCCCTAGCGGGAGCGATGAGCAGTTCTTC.

The chain carries TRBV5-1 and TRBJ2-2; 12 bases are shared with TRBD1. Germline CDR1 and CDR2: SGHRS and YFSETQ. The CDR3 has 16 residues. J was trimmed by 4 bases and V by 4 bases; bases with no gene match: 5. CDR3 in amino acids: CASSRQGQGATGELFF. DNA of the CDR3: TGCGCCAGCAGCCGTCAGGGACAGGGGGCCACCGGGGAGCTGTTTTTT.

The chain links TRBV20-1 to TRBJ2-7; D gene ambiguous. The germline CDR1 and CDR2 sequences are DFQATT and SNEGSKA (reference sequence). V was pared by 0 bases and J by 3 bases, with 3 bases between. The CDR3 runs 11 residues. The CDR3 here is CSAREYYEQYF. As DNA, the CDR3 is TGCAGTGCTAGAGAATACTACGAGCAGTACTTC.

J is TRBJ2-1 and V is TRBV30; TRBD2 matches at 8 bases. The CDR3 has 13 amino acids. The germline V gene encodes CDR1 GTSNPN and CDR2 SVGIG (reference sequence). V was pared by 4 bases and J by 4 bases, with 3 bases of the junction left unmatched. The CDR3 DNA follows: TGTGCCTGGAAGAGCGGGAGTTACAATGAGCAGTTCTTC. Translated, it gives CAWKSGSYNEQFF.

This rearrangement joins TRBV4-3 to TRBJ2-3; D not certain. Deletions cut 7 bases from V and 1 base from J, with 6 bases between. Germline lookup yields CDR1 LGHNA and CDR2 YSLEER. The CDR3 is 12 residues long. CDR3 nucleotide sequence: TGCGCCAGCAACCTATGCACAGATACGCAGTATTTT. Translating it yields CASNLCTDTQYF.

CDR3 sequence: CASSPRLLRTSDEQYF. The CDR3 nucleotides are TGTGCCAGCAGTCCACGACTATTAAGGACTAGCGACGAGCAGTACTTC. The rearrangement joins TRBV28 to TRBJ2-7; 9 bases fit TRBD2. Per the germline V gene, CDR1 is MDHEN and CDR2 is SYDVKM. This CDR3 is built from 16 residues. Germline trimming cut 5 bases from V and 5 bases from J; bases unmatched to any gene: 13.

The V call is TRBV28, the J call TRBJ2-7; the match to TRBD1 covers 12 bases. V lost 6 bases, J lost 6 bases, and 9 bases stayed unmatched. This CDR3 is 15 amino acids long. Germline CDR1 reads MDHEN; CDR2 reads SYDVKM. CDR3 in DNA: TGTGCCAGCAGCTCGACCGGGACAGGGGGCGGCGAGCAGTACTTC. It yields the protein CASSSTGTGGGEQYF.

This clone was observed a single time. CDR3 DNA: TGTGCCAGCAGGGGACAGGGGGCCACACCCGGGAATGAAAAACTGTTTTTT. This encodes CASRGQGATPGNEKLFF. This chain joins TRBV11-2 and TRBJ1-4; 12 nucleotides agree with TRBD1. Germline assignment: CDR1 SGHAT and CDR2 FQNNGV. The trim removed 6 bases at V and 5 bases at J, leaving 10 bases unmatched. The CDR3 is 17 amino acids.

The chain recombines TRBV7-8 with TRBJ2-7; 10 bases line up with TRBD1. Germline lookup yields CDR1 SGHVS and CDR2 FQNEAQ. With 5 bases clipped from V and 4 bases from J, the junction kept 11 bases outside the gene matches. The CDR3 extends over 16 amino acids. CDR3 loop: CASSPRETGGGYEQYF. Written as DNA, the CDR3 is TGTGCCAGCAGCCCACGGGAGACAGGGGGCGGGTACGAGCAGTACTTC.

CDR3 nucleotide sequence: TGTGCCCGAAAGAGGCCGGGACAGGATAATTCACCCCTCCACTTT. Protein sequence: CARKRPGQDNSPLHF. This rearrangement joins TRBV2 to TRBJ1-6, with 8 nucleotides matching TRBD1. The CDR3 is made up of 15 amino acids. After removal of 11 bases from V and 5 bases from J, the junction contained 11 bases not matched to a gene. Germline V gene sequence: CDR1 SNHLY, CDR2 FYNNEI.

The chain carries TRBV6-5 and TRBJ2-7; D is possibly TRBD1 (6 bases). This CDR3 spans 13 amino acids. V lost 7 bases to trimming and J lost 2 bases, with 12 bases between them. Germline V lookup: CDR1 MNHEY, CDR2 SVGAGI. CDR3 DNA: TGTGCCAGCACAGGGGATCGGGCCTACGAGCAGTACTTC. Its protein product is CASTGDRAYEQYF.

The chain employs TRBV5-4 and TRBJ2-3, with 9 bases fitting TRBD2. The CDR3 consists of 15 residues. CDR1 is SGHNT, CDR2 YYREEE, per germline (reference sequence). Trimming cost V 0 bases and J 7 bases; bases outside gene matches: 6. The CDR3 region is CASSLGSAGGNTQYF. Written as DNA, the CDR3 is TGTGCCAGCAGCTTGGGTTCAGCGGGAGGTAATACGCAGTATTTT.

J is TRBJ1-4 and V is TRBV30, with a tentative D call TRBD1 (5 bases). The length of the CDR3 is 16 residues. The germline V gene encodes CDR1 GTSNPN and CDR2 SVGIG (reference sequence). V was cut by 7 bases and J by 0 bases, with 18 bases left in between. The CDR3 is CASGETASATNEKLFF. The CDR3 nucleotides are TGTGCCTCGGGGGAGACGGCATCTGCAACTAATGAAAAACTGTTTTTT.

The chain recombines TRBV5-6 with TRBJ2-1; D gene unclear. Germline assignment: CDR1 SGHDT and CDR2 YYEEEE. The CDR3 spans 16 residues. V lost 0 bases, J lost 2 bases, and 12 bases lay in between. As DNA, the CDR3 is TGTGCCAGCAGCTTGGAGATCCCCGAGCCCTACAATGAGCAGTTCTTC. Protein sequence: CASSLEIPEPYNEQFF.